These T cell receptor beta chains were read from a single sample in a study of tumor and adjacent non-tumor tissue in lung cancer. TCRdb re-called the multiplex PCR reads with MiXCR, one entry per CDR3 protein. The sample carries 200,000 to 250,000 distinct CDR3 sequences, 71% recorded once. The sequenced sample was lung tumor tissue. These receptors were obtained from a man aged 55-75 years with non-small cell lung cancer. The CDR3 runs from the conserved cysteine through the conserved F or W. D genes are given only for firm matches. Clone sizes are given selectively: once, few, many, or a class where the clone is expanded.

>TRBV28|.|.|TRBJ2-7
TGTGGCAGCAGTTTACCGGAGGATGAGCAGTACTTC
CGSSLPEDEQYF
>TRBV6-1|.|.|TRBJ2-7
TGTGCCAGCAGTGTGATATCGCCCTCCTACGAGCAGTACTTC
CASSVISPSYEQYF
>TRBV12-3/TRBV12-4|TRBD2|many|TRBJ2-1
TGTGCCAGCAGCCCCTTGGCGGGAGCCCACTACAATGAGCAGTTCTTC
CASSPLAGAHYNEQFF
>TRBV12-3/TRBV12-4|.|.|TRBJ2-7
TGTGCCAGCAGAGAGAGGGACATAGGGGAACAGTGCTTC
CASRERDIGEQCF
>TRBV20-1|.|.|TRBJ2-3
TGCAGTGCGCTACGCACAGATACGCAGTATTTT
CSALRTDTQYF
>TRBV6-6|.|.|TRBJ2-3
TGTGTCAGCAATTACCCCGAGGCTAGATACACAGATGCGCAGTATTTT
CVSNYPEARYTDAQYF
>TRBV20-1|.|.|TRBJ2-7
TGCAGTGCTAGACGGCAGGGGTACGACCAGTACTTC
CSARRQGYDQYF
>TRBV6-5|TRBD1|.|TRBJ1-1
TGCGCCAGCAGTTATTACGGGACAGGGATTAGTGCAGCTTTCTTT
CASSYYGTGISAAFF
>TRBV4-1|.|many|TRBJ1-1
TGCGCCAGCAGCCCGTGGTCGGACACTGAAGCTTTCTTT
CASSPWSDTEAFF
>TRBV29-1|.|.|TRBJ1-2
TGCAGCGCTGTGGGGATTGGCTATGGCTACACCTTC
CSAVGIGYGYTF
>TRBV11-3|.|.|TRBJ2-1
TGTGCCACCAGCTCGTTCGGGGGATCCTACTATAATGAGCAGTTCTTC
CATSSFGGSYYNEQFF
>TRBV28|.|.|TRBJ1-1
TGTGCCAGCAGTTTTGGTAAAAGAGGGAGGAGGAACACTGAAGCTTTCTTT
CASSFGKRGRRNTEAFF
>TRBV11-1|.|.|TRBJ2-5
TGTGCATGCACCCCCAACTGGGACTCCGAGACCCAGTACTTC
CACTPNWDSETQYF
>TRBV5-6|.|.|TRBJ1-1
TGTGCCAGCAGCTGGGTCAGGCCGTACACTGAAGCTTTCTTT
CASSWVRPYTEAFF
>TRBV4-3|.|.|TRBJ2-5
TGCGTCAGCAGCCAGCAGAAGTCCACCGGGGAGATCCAGTACTTC
CVSSQQKSTGEIQYF
>TRBV20-1|TRBD2|.|TRBJ2-1
TGCAGTGCGCAATCGGTTCGTCAATCGGCGGGAGGGCCTGGAGATGAGCAGTTCTTC
CSAQSVRQSAGGPGDEQFF
>TRBV6-1|TRBD2|many|TRBJ2-1
TGTGCCAGCAGCCAGACTAGCGGAAACAATGAGCAGTTCTTC
CASSQTSGNNEQFF
>TRBV6-5|.|.|TRBJ2-5
TGTACCAGTAGTGATACCTGGACCGCGAGGGCCCAGTACTTC
CTSSDTWTARAQYF
>TRBV20-1|.|.|TRBJ2-7
TGCAGTACTAGGGACCTATACAAGCAGTACTTC
CSTRDLYKQYF
>TRBV5-6|.|many|TRBJ2-5
TGTGCCAGCAGCTTTGATACAGGAGAGACCCAGTACTTC
CASSFDTGETQYF
>TRBV20-1|.|.|TRBJ2-3
TGCAGTCTATCGGGGATCACAGATACGCAGTATTTT
CSLSGITDTQYF
>TRBV7-9|.|.|TRBJ2-3
TGTGCCAGCAGCTTAGGGGCAGCTAACACAGTTACGCAGTATTTT
CASSLGAANTVTQYF
>TRBV7-2|.|.|TRBJ2-3
TGTGCCAGCAGTTTAGCCCTGCACTTCACAGATATGCAGTATTTT
CASSLALHFTDMQYF
>TRBV6-2/TRBV6-3|.|.|TRBJ2-1
TGTGCCAGCACCGACAGGAATCTCTACAATGAGCAGTTGTTC
CASTDRNLYNEQLF
>TRBV20-1|TRBD2|.|TRBJ2-1
TGCAGTGCCCAGCGGGGGGGAGGTTTCGATGAGCAGTTCTTC
CSAQRGGGFDEQFF
>TRBV11-3|.|.|TRBJ1-1
TGTGCCAGCAGCTTAAGGGGGGCAAACACTGGAGCTTTCTTT
CASSLRGANTGAFF
>TRBV20-1|.|few|TRBJ2-4
TGCAGTGCGCCGGATAGGGCCAAAAACTTTCAGTACTTC
CSAPDRAKNFQYF
>TRBV5-1|.|.|TRBJ1-1
TGCGCCAGCAGCTTGTTGGACAGAGACACTGAAGCTTTCTTT
CASSLLDRDTEAFF
>TRBV6-5|TRBD1|.|TRBJ2-3
TGTACCAGCAGTTACCCCGCAAGAGGGACAGCAGATACGCAGTATTTT
CTSSYPARGTADTQYF
>TRBV11-1|TRBD2|.|TRBJ2-1
TGTGCCAGCAGCTTACCTCCGCTAGCGGGAGGCAATAATGAGCAGTTCTTC
CASSLPPLAGGNNEQFF
>TRBV3-1|TRBD2|once|TRBJ2-3
TGTGCCAGCAGCCCTCTAGCGGGGGGGTTTAGCACAGATACGCAGTATTTT
CASSPLAGGFSTDTQYF
>TRBV10-3|.|.|TRBJ2-5
TGTGCCATCAGCCCTAGCGCCATAGGGGGAGAGACCCAGTACTTC
CAISPSAIGGETQYF
>TRBV11-2|TRBD1|once|TRBJ2-6
TGTGCTTGCAGCTTCGGGACAGGCTCTGGGGCCAACGTCCTGACTTTC
CACSFGTGSGANVLTF
>TRBV4-2|.|many|TRBJ1-5
TGTGCCAGCAGCCAAGAACCCAGGGTTAGCAATCAGCCCCAGCATTTT
CASSQEPRVSNQPQHF
>TRBV4-3|TRBD2|.|TRBJ2-1
TGCGCCAGCAGCCAAGTAATAGCGGGAGGGTCGTTGGATGAGCAGTTCTTT
CASSQVIAGGSLDEQFF
>TRBV5-4|TRBD1|.|TRBJ2-1
TGTGCCAGCAGCTTGGCCGTGGGACAGGGGACCAATGAGCAGTTCTTC
CASSLAVGQGTNEQFF
>TRBV20-1|TRBD1|.|TRBJ2-3
TGTAGTGCTAGTTTGACAGGGGAGTCCAATCAGTCCCAGTATTTT
CSASLTGESNQSQYF
>TRBV20-1|.|many|TRBJ1-4
TGCAGTGCTTCGGGAGGGACGGGTAATGAAAAACTGTTTTTT
CSASGGTGNEKLFF
>TRBV4-3|.|.|TRBJ1-1
TGCGCCAGTAGCCAAGATCATAGTCAGTCCAACAATGAAGCATTCTTT
CASSQDHSQSNNEAFF
>TRBV29-1|.|.|TRBJ1-1
TGCAGCGTTGTTACAGGGAGGAACACTGAAGCTTTCTTT
CSVVTGRNTEAFF
>TRBV20-1|TRBD2|.|TRBJ2-5
TGCAGTGCTAGACCCTTTCCCTTGGGACTAGTGGTAGAGACTCAGTACTTC
CSARPFPLGLVVETQYF
>TRBV20-1|.|.|TRBJ1-1
TGCAGTGCTAACGGGATAGGGTTGTCTGAAGCTTTCTTT
CSANGIGLSEAFF
>TRBV20-1|.|.|TRBJ1-1
TGCAGTGCTAGAAAGGGGGTGATGAACACTGAAGCTTCCTTT
CSARKGVMNTEASF
>TRBV20-1|TRBD2|.|TRBJ2-1
TGCAATGCTCTGGAACTAGCGAGCTCCTACAATGAGCAGTTCTTC
CNALELASSYNEQFF
>TRBV20-1|.|.|TRBJ2-5
TGCAGTGCCAAAACAGGCGGGAAAAAGGAGACCCAGTACTTC
CSAKTGGKKETQYF
>TRBV10-1|.|.|TRBJ1-1
TGCGCCAGCAGATTTGGATACAGGCTATCAAAAGGGAACACTGAAGCTTTCTTT
CASRFGYRLSKGNTEAFF
>TRBV20-1|.|.|TRBJ1-4
TGCAGTGTTAGAGATTTCGGGGGGATGGCTAATGAAAAACTGTTTTTT
CSVRDFGGMANEKLFF
>TRBV20-1|TRBD2|.|TRBJ2-3
TGCAGTGGGACTAGCGGGAACGATACTCAGTATTTT
CSGTSGNDTQYF